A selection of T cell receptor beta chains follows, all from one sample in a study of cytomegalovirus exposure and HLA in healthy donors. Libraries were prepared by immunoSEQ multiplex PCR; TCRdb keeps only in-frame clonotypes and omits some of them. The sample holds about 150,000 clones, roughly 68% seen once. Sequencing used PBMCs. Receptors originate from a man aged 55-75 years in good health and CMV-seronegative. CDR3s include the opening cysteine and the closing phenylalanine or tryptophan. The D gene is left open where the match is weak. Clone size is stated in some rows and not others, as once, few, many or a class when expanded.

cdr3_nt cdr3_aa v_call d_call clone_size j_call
TGCGCCAGCAGCTTGGAAGCAGGGGGCTACAATGAGCAGTTCTTC CASSLEAGGYNEQFF TRBV5-1 TRBD1 - TRBJ2-1
TGTGCCACCCGGGACAGTCAAGCCTACGAGCAGTACTTC CATRDSQAYEQYF TRBV19 TRBD1 few TRBJ2-7
TGTGCCAGCGCCTTACAGGGAGCTAGCACAGATACGCAGTATTTT CASALQGASTDTQYF TRBV6-5 - - TRBJ2-3
TGTGCCAGCAGCGCGGAGACTAGCGGGAGTTACGAGCAGTACTTC CASSAETSGSYEQYF TRBV9 TRBD2 - TRBJ2-7
TGCGCCAGCAGTGGTACGGGAGCAAGGGAGCAGTACTTC CASSGTGAREQYF TRBV10-2 - - TRBJ2-7
TGTGCCAGCAACAGAGGGACAGGGAGGATCTCTGAAGCTTTCTTT CASNRGTGRISEAFF TRBV2 TRBD1 few TRBJ1-1
TGTGCCACCAGCAGAGACAGCTCTGGAAACACCATATATTTT CATSRDSSGNTIYF TRBV15 - few TRBJ1-3
TGTGCCAGCAGCGTTGGAGACCGCGATTCACCCCTCCACTTT CASSVGDRDSPLHF TRBV9 - - TRBJ1-6
TGTGCCAGCAGTGGCCGGACAGGGGCCCCCAATCAGCCCCAGCATTTT CASSGRTGAPNQPQHF TRBV6-1 TRBD1 - TRBJ1-5
TGTGCCAGCAGTTTAGACAGGGTGGAAGGCAATCAGCCCCAGCATTTT CASSLDRVEGNQPQHF TRBV7-2 TRBD1 once TRBJ1-5
TGTGCCAGCAGTGCCCCGGACAGGGGGCGGAATAGGGAAAAACTGTTTTTT CASSAPDRGRNREKLFF TRBV27 TRBD1 once TRBJ1-4
TGTGCCAGCAGTCTCCTTGCAACTAATGAAAAACTGTTTTTT CASSLLATNEKLFF TRBV28 - - TRBJ1-4
TGTGCCAGCAGATTCGTGTCTGGAGCCGGCTACACCTTC CASRFVSGAGYTF TRBV28 - - TRBJ1-2
TGCGCCAGCACCCTACAGGGTATCGGGGAGCTGTTTTTT CASTLQGIGELFF TRBV10-2 - - TRBJ2-2
TGTGCCTGGTTCCCGGCTTCGAGGGAGGGCGAGCAGTTCTTC CAWFPASREGEQFF TRBV30 TRBD2 - TRBJ2-1
TGTGCCTGGAGAGGAACTAGCGGGACAGGTGAGCAGTTCTTC CAWRGTSGTGEQFF TRBV30 TRBD2 - TRBJ2-1
TGTGCCAGCAGTATAACCGGGACTCTCAATGAGCAGTTCTTC CASSITGTLNEQFF TRBV6-5 - - TRBJ2-1
TGCAGCGTTGAAGATTCGGACAGGGAATTGAATGAGCAGTTCTTC CSVEDSDRELNEQFF TRBV29-1 TRBD1 - TRBJ2-1
TGTGCCAGCAGTTTATCTCGCCGACAGGGCGGGGGCTACACCTTC CASSLSRRQGGGYTF TRBV27 TRBD1 - TRBJ1-2
TGCAGCGTTGGAGCGGGGGGCGAGCAGTTCTTC CSVGAGGEQFF TRBV29-1 TRBD2 once TRBJ2-1
TGTGCCAGCAGCCAAGAGTTCAGTTCAAATTCACCCCTCCACTTT CASSQEFSSNSPLHF TRBV4-1 - - TRBJ1-6
TGTGCCAGCAGTTTCGCAGAGGGCGAGCAGTACTTC CASSFAEGEQYF TRBV28 - - TRBJ2-7
TGTGCCAGCAGCCCGAGTGGGGGGGTATCCTACGAGCAGTACTTC CASSPSGGVSYEQYF TRBV13 TRBD2 - TRBJ2-7
TGTGCCAGCAGTTACTACGACACCTACGAGCAGTACTTC CASSYYDTYEQYF TRBV6-5 - - TRBJ2-7
TGTGCCAGCAGTTACTCCGCTCAGGGGTCCACTGAAGCTTTCTTT CASSYSAQGSTEAFF TRBV6-6 - - TRBJ1-1
TGCGCCAGCAGCGGAAAAGCGGGGACGAACACCGGGGAGCTGTTTTTT CASSGKAGTNTGELFF TRBV5-1 TRBD2 - TRBJ2-2
TGTGCCATCAGTGAGTCCGCGGGACAGGGTGAAGCTTTCTTT CAISESAGQGEAFF TRBV10-3 TRBD1 few TRBJ1-1
TGTGCCAGCAGCTTAGTCAGTAACTATGGCTACACCTTC CASSLVSNYGYTF TRBV7-9 - once TRBJ1-2
TGTGCCAGCAGCGTAGAAGACAGTCTGAACACTGAAGCTTTCTTT CASSVEDSLNTEAFF TRBV9 - few TRBJ1-1
TGTGCCAGCAGCTTAGGGGGGGGTAGGACTAGCACAGATACGCAGTATTTT CASSLGGGRTSTDTQYF TRBV7-2 TRBD2 few TRBJ2-3
TGTGCCAGCTCACCAGGAGTAAATGAAAAACTGTTTTTT CASSPGVNEKLFF TRBV18 - - TRBJ1-4
TGTGCCAGCAGCCTTGCCCAGACAGGGATATCCTACGAGCAGTACTTC CASSLAQTGISYEQYF TRBV28 TRBD1 - TRBJ2-7
TGTGCCAGCAGCCCGATCCCGGGACAGGGATACAATGAGCAGTTCTTC CASSPIPGQGYNEQFF TRBV14 TRBD1 - TRBJ2-1
TGCGCCAGCAGCCCCAGACAGGGAGATGAAAAACTGTTTTTT CASSPRQGDEKLFF TRBV4-1 TRBD1 - TRBJ1-4
TGCAGCGTTGGTCCGACTGGCTACGAGCAGTACTTC CSVGPTGYEQYF TRBV29-1 - - TRBJ2-7
TGTGCCAGCAGCTTAGGGCAGGGTAATGAAAAACTGTTTTTT CASSLGQGNEKLFF TRBV7-8 - - TRBJ1-4
TGTGCCAGCAGTTCCGGACTAGCGACACAAGAGACCCAGTACTTC CASSSGLATQETQYF TRBV6-5 TRBD2 - TRBJ2-5
TGTGCCAGCAGCTTCAAAGCGGGAGAGGGGAATGAGCAGTTCTTC CASSFKAGEGNEQFF TRBV7-2 TRBD2 - TRBJ2-1
TGTGCCAGCAGTTTCGGTAGCGCCAGCTCCTACGAGCAGTACTTC CASSFGSASSYEQYF TRBV28 - few TRBJ2-7
TGTGCCAGCAGTTTCCAAGGGAGGGGAGGTAATTCACCCCTCCACTTT CASSFQGRGGNSPLHF TRBV27 - - TRBJ1-6
TGTGCCAGTAGTATAGAAGCGGGGGGATTCTCGTATACGCAGTATTTT CASSIEAGGFSYTQYF TRBV19 TRBD2 - TRBJ2-3
TGTGCCAGCAGCCAAGATCGATCGAGCGGGGACTCCTACGAGCAGTACTTC CASSQDRSSGDSYEQYF TRBV4-2 TRBD2 - TRBJ2-7
TGTGCCAGCAGCATCCCTACCGGGACAGCAGATACGCAGTATTTT CASSIPTGTADTQYF TRBV7-9 TRBD1 - TRBJ2-3
TGCAGCGTTCCGGGGGGGGCTGAAGCTTTCTTT CSVPGGAEAFF TRBV29-1 - - TRBJ1-1
TGTGCCAGCAGCTTAACGCGCCTAGCGGGAACCAATGAGCAGTTCTTC CASSLTRLAGTNEQFF TRBV7-3 TRBD2 - TRBJ2-1
TGTGCCAGCAGCCTACTAGCGGGAAGCACAGATACGCAGTATTTT CASSLLAGSTDTQYF TRBV9 TRBD2 - TRBJ2-3
TGCGCCAGCAGTCGACCCGGGACAGGGCGCACCGGGGAGCTGTTTTTT CASSRPGTGRTGELFF TRBV4-1 TRBD1 - TRBJ2-2
TGTGCCTGGAAGCCACCTTATAGCTATGGCTACACCTTC CAWKPPYSYGYTF TRBV30 - - TRBJ1-2
TGTGCCAGCAGCCCCGAGGTGGTTTGGGAGACCCAGTACTTC CASSPEVVWETQYF TRBV21-1 - - TRBJ2-5
TGCGCCAGCAGCGCAGGGACAGGGAAGACCTACGAGCAGTACTTC CASSAGTGKTYEQYF TRBV5-1 TRBD1 few TRBJ2-7
TGTGCCTGGAGTGTCCGGACAGGGGTGGCAGATACGCAGTATTTT CAWSVRTGVADTQYF TRBV30 TRBD1 few TRBJ2-3
TGTGCCTGGATTACGACAGGCGATTCACCCCTCCACTTT CAWITTGDSPLHF TRBV30 - - TRBJ1-6
TGTGCCAGTAGTATCGGGACAGGGAACACCGGGGAGCTGTTTTTT CASSIGTGNTGELFF TRBV19 TRBD1 - TRBJ2-2